The entry below gives a single T cell receptor beta chain sequence along with its context. Its matching antigen is unknown. TCR cDNA, made by 5'RACE template switching, carried an added universal primer site and UMIs. TCRdb ran MiXCR on the 5' RACE reads and lists one entry per CDR3 protein. This table holds about 580,000 distinct CDR3 sequences, around 16% found once. The data originate from a study of T cells after yellow fever vaccination. Turning to the study itself: SMART-Seq v4 Ultra Low Input served to prepare low-cell-number fractions. Findings of the study overall: Highly abundant clonotypes carried over from the bulk population could end up in FACS-sorted repertoires as contaminants. Clones from primary vaccination mostly reappeared after the booster (less than 98% CD4, under 90% CD8).

The TCR was taken from a man aged 18 to 30 who received the YFV17D yellow fever vaccine. The starting material was PBMCs, obtained 4 to 6 days after the first yellow fever vaccination.

CDR3 sequence reads: CASSVDLWNEQFF. The DNA of the CDR3 is TGTGCCAGCAGCGTAGACTTGTGGAATGAGCAGTTCTTC. The rearrangement joins TRBV9 to TRBJ2-1; D is unclear. Trimming took 0 bases from V and 7 from J, leaving 8 bases between them. Per the germline V gene, CDR1 is SGDLS and CDR2 is YYNGEE. CDR3 length: 13 residues. Together with reference TRBV9 and TRBJ2-1, the CDR3 gives the full variable domain: DSGVTQTPKHLITATGQRVTLRCSPRSGDLSVYWYQQSLDQGLQFLIQYYNGEERAKGNILERFSAQQFPDLHSELNLSSLELGDSALYFCASSVDLWNEQFFGPGTRLTVL.